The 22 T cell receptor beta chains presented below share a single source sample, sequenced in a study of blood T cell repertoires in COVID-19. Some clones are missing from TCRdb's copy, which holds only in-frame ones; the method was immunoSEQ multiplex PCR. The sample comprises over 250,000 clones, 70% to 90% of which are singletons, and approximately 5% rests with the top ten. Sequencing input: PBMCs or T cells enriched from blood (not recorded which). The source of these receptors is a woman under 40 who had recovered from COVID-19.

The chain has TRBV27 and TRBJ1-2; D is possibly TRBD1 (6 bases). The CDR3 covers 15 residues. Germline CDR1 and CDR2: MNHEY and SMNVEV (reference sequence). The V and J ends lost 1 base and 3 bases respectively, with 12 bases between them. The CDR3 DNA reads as TGTGCCAGCAGTTTATTGGGGGCGGGGGACTATGGCTACACCTTC. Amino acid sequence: CASSLLGAGDYGYTF.

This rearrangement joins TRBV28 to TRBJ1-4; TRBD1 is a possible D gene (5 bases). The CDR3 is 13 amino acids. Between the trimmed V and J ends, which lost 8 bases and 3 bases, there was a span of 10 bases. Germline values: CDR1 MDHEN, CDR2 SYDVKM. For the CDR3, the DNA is TGTGCCAGCCGCAGGGTAGCTAATGAAAAACTGTTTTTT. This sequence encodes CASRRVANEKLFF.

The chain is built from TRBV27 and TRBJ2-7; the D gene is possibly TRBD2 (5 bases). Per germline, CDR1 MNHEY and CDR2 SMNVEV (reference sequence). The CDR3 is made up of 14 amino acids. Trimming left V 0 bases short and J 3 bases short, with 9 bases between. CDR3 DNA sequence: TGTGCCAGCAGTTTATCCGCGGGTCTCTACGAGCAGTACTTC. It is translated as CASSLSAGLYEQYF.

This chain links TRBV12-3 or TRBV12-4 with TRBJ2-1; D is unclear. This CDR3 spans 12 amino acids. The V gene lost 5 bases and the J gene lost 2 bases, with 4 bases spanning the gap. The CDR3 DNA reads TGTGCCAGCAGTGGAGCCTACAATGAGCAGTTCTTC. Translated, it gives CASSGAYNEQFF.

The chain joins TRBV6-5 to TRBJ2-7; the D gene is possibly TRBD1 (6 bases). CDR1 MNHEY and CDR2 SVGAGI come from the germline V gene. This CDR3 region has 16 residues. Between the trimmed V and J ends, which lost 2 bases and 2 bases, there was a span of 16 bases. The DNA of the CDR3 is TGTGCCAGCAGTTACCGAATGGACAGAAGAGCCTACGAGCAGTACTTC. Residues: CASSYRMDRRAYEQYF.

The CDR3 sequence is CASSQGQTGSTYGYTF. In DNA form, the CDR3 reads TGTGCCAGCAGCCAAGGTCAGACAGGGAGTACCTATGGCTACACCTTC. V and J are TRBV3-1 (or the pseudogene TRBV3-2) and TRBJ1-2; 7 bases fit TRBD1. In germline, CDR1 is LGHDT, CDR2 YNNKEL (reference sequence). CDR3 length equals 16 residues. The trim removed 1 base at V and 4 bases at J, leaving 9 bases unmatched.

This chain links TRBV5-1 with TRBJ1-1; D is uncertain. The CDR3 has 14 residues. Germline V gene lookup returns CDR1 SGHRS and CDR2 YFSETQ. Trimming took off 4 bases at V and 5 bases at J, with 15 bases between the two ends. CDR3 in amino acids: CASSATVTQTEAFF. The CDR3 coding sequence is TGCGCCAGCAGCGCAACCGTCACCCAGACTGAAGCTTTCTTT.

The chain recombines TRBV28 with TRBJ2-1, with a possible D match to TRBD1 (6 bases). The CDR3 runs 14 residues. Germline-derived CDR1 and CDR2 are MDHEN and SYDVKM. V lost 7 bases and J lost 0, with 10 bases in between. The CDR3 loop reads CASTRGYSYNEQFF. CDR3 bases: TGTGCCAGCACCAGGGGCTACTCCTACAATGAGCAGTTCTTC.

This chain's CDR3 is CASEGRPDYGYTF. Written as DNA, the CDR3 is TGTGCCAGCGAGGGCAGGCCTGACTATGGCTACACCTTC. The rearrangement uses TRBV2 and TRBJ1-2; D unresolved. The germline V gene has CDR1 SNHLY and CDR2 FYNNEI. The V gene lost 8 bases and the J gene lost 3 bases, with 13 bases spanning the gap. This CDR3 has 13 residues. The full variable domain, rest sourced from reference TRBV2 and TRBJ1-2, is EPEVTQTPSHQVTQMGQEVILRCVPISNHLYFYWYRQILGQKVEFLVSFYNNEISEKSEIFDDQFSVERPDGSNFTLKIRSTKLEDSAMYFCASEGRPDYGYTFGSGTRLTVV.

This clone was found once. CDR3 amino acids: CASSPTTGLYYGYTF. CDR3 bases: TGTGCCAGCAGCCCCACTACAGGGCTTTACTATGGCTACACCTTC. The chain employs TRBV7-2 and TRBJ1-2; a weak D match, TRBD1 (6 bases). Germline V lookup: CDR1 SGHTA, CDR2 FQGNSA. Deletions cut 5 bases from V and 3 bases from J, with 16 bases between. CDR3 length: 15 residues.

CDR3 in amino acids: CASSERGAHSPLHF. For the CDR3, the DNA is TGCGCCAGCAGTGAGCGGGGGGCCCATTCACCCCTCCACTTT. The chain couples TRBV10-2 to TRBJ1-6, with TRBD1 as a possible D gene (6 bases). The CDR3 has 14 amino acids. V was pared by 2 bases and J by 8 bases, with 10 bases between. Germline V CDR1 and CDR2: WSHSY, SAAADI.

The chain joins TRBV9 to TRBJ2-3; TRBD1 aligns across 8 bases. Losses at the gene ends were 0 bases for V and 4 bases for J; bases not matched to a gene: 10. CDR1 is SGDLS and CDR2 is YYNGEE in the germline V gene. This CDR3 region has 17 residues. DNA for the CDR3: TGTGCCAGCAGCGTAGAACAGGGGGGCGACGGGTCAGATACGCAGTATTTT. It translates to CASSVEQGGDGSDTQYF.

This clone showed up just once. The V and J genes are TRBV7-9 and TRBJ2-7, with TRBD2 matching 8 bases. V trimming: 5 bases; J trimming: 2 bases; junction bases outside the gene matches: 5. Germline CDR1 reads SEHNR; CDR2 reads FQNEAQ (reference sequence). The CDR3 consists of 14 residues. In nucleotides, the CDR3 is TGTGCCAGCAGCCCCGGACTAGCAACCTACGAGCAGTACTTC. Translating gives CASSPGLATYEQYF. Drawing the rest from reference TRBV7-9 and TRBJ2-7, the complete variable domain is DTGVSQNPRHKITKRGQNVTFRCDPISEHNRLYWYRQTLGQGPEFLTYFQNEAQLEKSRLLSDRFSAERPKGSFSTLEIQRTEQGDSAMYLCASSPGLATYEQYFGPGTRLTVT.

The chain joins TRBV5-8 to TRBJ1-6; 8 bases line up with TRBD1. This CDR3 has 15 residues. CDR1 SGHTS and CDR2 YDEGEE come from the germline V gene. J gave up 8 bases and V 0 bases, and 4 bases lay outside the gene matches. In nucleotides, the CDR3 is TGTGCCAGCAGCTTGGCTACAGGGGGATATTCACCCCTCCACTTT. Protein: CASSLATGGYSPLHF.

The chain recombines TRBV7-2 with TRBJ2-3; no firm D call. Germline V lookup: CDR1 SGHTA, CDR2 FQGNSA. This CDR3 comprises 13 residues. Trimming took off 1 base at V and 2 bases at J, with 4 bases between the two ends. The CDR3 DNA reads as TGTGCCAGCAGCTTAGATTACACAGATACGCAGTATTTT. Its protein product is CASSLDYTDTQYF.

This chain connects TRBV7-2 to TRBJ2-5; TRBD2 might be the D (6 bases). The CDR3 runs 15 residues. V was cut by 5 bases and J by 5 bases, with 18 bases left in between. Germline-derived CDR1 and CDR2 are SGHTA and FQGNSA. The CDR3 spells CASSTRVNRGETQYF. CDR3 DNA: TGTGCCAGCAGCACCCGGGTCAATCGGGGGGAGACCCAGTACTTC. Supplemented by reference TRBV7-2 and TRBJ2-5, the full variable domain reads GAGVSQSPSNKVTEKGKDVELRCDPISGHTALYWYRQSLGQGLEFLIYFQGNSAPDKSGLPSDRFSAERTGGSVSTLTIQRTQQEDSAVYLCASSTRVNRGETQYFGPGTRLLVL.

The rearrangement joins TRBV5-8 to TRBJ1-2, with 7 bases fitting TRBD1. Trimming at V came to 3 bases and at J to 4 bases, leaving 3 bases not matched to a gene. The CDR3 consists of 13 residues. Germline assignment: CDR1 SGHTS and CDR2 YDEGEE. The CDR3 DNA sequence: TGTGCCAGCAGCTCGGACAGGACCTATGGCTACACCTTC. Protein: CASSSDRTYGYTF.

DNA for the CDR3: TGTGCCAGCAGTCTTCGACAGCCGTTTAAACCCCAGCATTTT. This codes for CASSLRQPFKPQHF. The V call is TRBV28, the J call TRBJ1-5; D is perhaps TRBD1 (5 bases). The CDR3 has 14 residues. Deletions cut 5 bases from V and 10 bases from J, with 18 bases between. Germline V lookup: CDR1 MDHEN, CDR2 SYDVKM. Supplemented by reference TRBV28 and TRBJ1-5, the full variable domain reads DVKVTQSSRYLVKRTGEKVFLECVQDMDHENMFWYRQDPGLGLRLIYFSYDVKMKEKGDIPEGYSVSREKKERFSLILESASTNQTSMYLCASSLRQPFKPQHFGDGTRLSIL.

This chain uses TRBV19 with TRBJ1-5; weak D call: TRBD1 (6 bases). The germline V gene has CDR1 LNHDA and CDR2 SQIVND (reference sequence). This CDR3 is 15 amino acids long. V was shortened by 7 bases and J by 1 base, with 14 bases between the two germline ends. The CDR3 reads CASNSPGQSNQPQHF. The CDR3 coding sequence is TGTGCCAGTAACTCCCCCGGACAGAGCAATCAGCCCCAGCATTTT.

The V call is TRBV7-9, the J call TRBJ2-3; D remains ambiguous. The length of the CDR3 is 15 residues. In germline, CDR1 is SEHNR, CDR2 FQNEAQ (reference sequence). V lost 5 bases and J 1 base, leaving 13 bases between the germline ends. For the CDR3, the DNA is TGTGCCAGCAGCGCTGGCGCGGTTCGCACAGATACGCAGTATTTT. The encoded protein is CASSAGAVRTDTQYF.

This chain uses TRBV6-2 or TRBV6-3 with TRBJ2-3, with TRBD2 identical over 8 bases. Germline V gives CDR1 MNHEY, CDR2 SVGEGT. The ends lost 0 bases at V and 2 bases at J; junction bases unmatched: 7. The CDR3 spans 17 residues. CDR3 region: CASSYSIVAGSTDTQYF. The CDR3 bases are TGTGCCAGCAGTTACTCGATTGTAGCGGGGTCCACAGATACGCAGTATTTT.

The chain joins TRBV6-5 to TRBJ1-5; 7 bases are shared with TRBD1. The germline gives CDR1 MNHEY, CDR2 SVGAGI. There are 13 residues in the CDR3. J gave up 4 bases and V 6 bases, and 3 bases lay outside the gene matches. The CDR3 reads CASRAGGNQPQHF. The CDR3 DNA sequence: TGTGCCAGCAGGGCAGGGGGAAATCAGCCCCAGCATTTT.